Below are 23 T cell receptor beta chains sequenced from a single sample in a study of shared clonotypes between healthy human individuals (TCRdb year 2020). CD8 naive samples consisted of CD45RO-negative cells that were positively selected for CCR7, yielding a CD45RA+CCR7+ population without TemRA cells. Library generation was performed with the immunoSEQ multiplex PCR assay. In its TCRdb copy, this immuneACCESS table keeps in-frame sequences only and misses some clones. Where compared with another copy, unresolved V genes explain less than half of these, and the others have no known cause. The sample table lists roughly 590,000 clones, roughly 96% of them with a count of one. The ten largest clonotypes hold 0.085% to 0.11% of the sample. The sample was naive CD8+ T cells sorted from blood. This sample's cell subset or site label indicates: CD45RA+CCR7+. The receptor source for this set is a woman aged 25 to 45 in good health.

The chain links TRBV30 to TRBJ2-7, with 9 bases fitting TRBD2. The germline CDR1 and CDR2 sequences are GTSNPN and SVGIG (reference sequence). The CDR3 covers 19 residues. J gave up 0 bases and V 3 bases, and 18 bases lay outside the gene matches. The CDR3 protein is CAWRGYGQFSGSPSYEQYF. The CDR3 region has the DNA TGTGCCTGGAGGGGGTACGGACAGTTTAGCGGGAGCCCCTCCTACGAGCAGTACTTC.

The chain employs TRBV4-1 and TRBJ1-2; D remains unclear. The CDR3 has 14 residues. V dropped 4 bases and J dropped 6 bases, with 15 bases sitting between them. CDR1 and CDR2 (germline): MGHRA, YSYEKL. This CDR3 reads CASSLSQTPDGYTF. CDR3 sequence (DNA): TGCGCCAGCAGCCTTTCGCAGACCCCCGATGGCTACACCTTC.

The chain recombines TRBV19 with TRBJ2-1; either TRBD1 or TRBD2 may fit D (5 bases each). V lost 5 bases, J lost 7 bases, and 12 bases lay in between. Germline lookup yields CDR1 LNHDA and CDR2 SQIVND (reference sequence). The CDR3 extends over 13 amino acids. The CDR3 sequence: CASSQPGLNEQFF. In nucleotides, the CDR3 is TGTGCCAGTAGTCAGCCGGGGCTTAATGAGCAGTTCTTC. Drawing the rest from reference TRBV19 and TRBJ2-1, the complete variable domain is DGGITQSPKYLFRKEGQNVTLSCEQNLNHDAMYWYRQDPGQGLRLIYYSQIVNDFQKGDIAEGYSVSREKKESFPLTVTSAQKNPTAFYLCASSQPGLNEQFFGPGTRLTVL.

The chain combines TRBV14 with TRBJ2-7; 10 nucleotides agree with TRBD2. Germline assignment: CDR1 SGHDN and CDR2 FVKESK. The CDR3 is 17 amino acids. V lost 0 bases, J lost 0 bases, and 5 bases stayed unmatched. This CDR3 reads CASSQERTSGSSYEQYF. For the CDR3, the DNA is TGTGCCAGCAGCCAAGAGAGGACTAGCGGAAGCTCCTACGAGCAGTACTTC.

A single count supports this clone. The chain has TRBV29-1 and TRBJ2-1; 7 bases fit TRBD1. V dropped 3 bases and J dropped 4; count of bases not matched to a gene: 9. CDR3 size: 15 residues. Germline V gives CDR1 SQVTM, CDR2 ANQGSEA. The CDR3: CSVDNTGTEYNEQFF. The CDR3, as DNA: TGCAGCGTTGATAATACCGGGACAGAGTACAATGAGCAGTTCTTC.

The CDR3 loop is CAWSLRPGTSGSSYEQYF. CDR3 sequence (DNA): TGTGCCTGGAGTCTTCGGCCTGGGACTAGCGGGAGCTCCTACGAGCAGTACTTC. The rearrangement links TRBV30 to TRBJ2-5, with TRBD2 matching 14 bases. The J call may be mistaken, given a closer DNA end match to TRBJ2-7. The germline V gene encodes CDR1 GTSNPN and CDR2 SVGIG (reference sequence). The CDR3 sequence is 18 residues long.

This chain joins TRBV18 and TRBJ1-2, with a possible D match to TRBD1 (6 bases). Per the germline V gene, CDR1 is KGHSH and CDR2 is LQKENI. The germline V and J ends were trimmed by 2 bases and 8 bases, with 18 bases remaining between them. The CDR3 contains 15 residues. The CDR3: CASSPAGGPLGGYTF. CDR3 in DNA: TGTGCCAGCTCACCAGCGGGGGGGCCCTTGGGCGGCTACACCTTC.

The chain uses TRBV9 and TRBJ2-7; maybe TRBD1 (5 bases). The CDR3 runs 16 residues. V was cut by 0 bases and J by 4 bases, with 17 bases left in between. CDR1 and CDR2 (germline): SGDLS, YYNGEE. The CDR3 region is CASSVASVGQMYEQYF. The CDR3 DNA reads as TGTGCCAGCAGCGTAGCATCAGTGGGGCAAATGTACGAGCAGTACTTC.

V is TRBV27 and J is TRBJ2-3; TRBD1 or TRBD2 may be the D gene (6 bases each). Germline V gene data show CDR1 as MNHEY and CDR2 as SMNVEV (reference sequence). Trimming stripped 1 base from V and 1 base from J, with 9 bases between. The CDR3 covers 15 residues. The CDR3 sequence: CASSLLGGGTDTQYF. CDR3 in DNA: TGTGCCAGCAGTTTATTGGGGGGCGGCACAGATACGCAGTATTTT.

V gene TRBV27 combines with J gene TRBJ1-6; D remains ambiguous. Germline CDR1 and CDR2: MNHEY and SMNVEV (reference sequence). The CDR3 consists of 13 residues. Between the trimmed V and J ends, which lost 5 bases and 6 bases, there was a span of 8 bases. CDR3 sequence: CASSIGVNSPLHF. The CDR3 nucleotides are TGTGCCAGCAGTATCGGAGTTAATTCACCCCTCCACTTT.

The chain combines TRBV5-5 with TRBJ1-2, with TRBD1 matching 8 bases. The CDR3 totals 15 residues. Germline V lookup: CDR1 SGHKS, CDR2 YYEKEE (reference sequence). Losses at the gene ends were 2 bases for V and 7 bases for J; bases not matched to a gene: 10. In DNA form, the CDR3 reads TGTGCCAGCAGCTTTCGTCCGGCAGGGGGCTTTGGCTACACCTTC. This gives the protein CASSFRPAGGFGYTF.

The chain has TRBV19 and TRBJ1-5; TRBD1 matches at 8 bases. The CDR3 is 16 amino acids. Germline trimming cut 7 bases from V and 9 bases from J; bases unmatched to any gene: 17. CDR1 is LNHDA and CDR2 is SQIVND in the germline V gene (reference sequence). In DNA form, the CDR3 reads TGTGCCAGTACCCTAGTACCGGGACAGGCATCTCGGCCCCAGCATTTT. It yields the protein CASTLVPGQASRPQHF.

This clone was recorded once. The junction shows a germline mismatch at one end, possibly a read error. The gene calls are TRBV29-1 and TRBJ2-1, with D perhaps TRBD2 (6 bases). The CDR3 has 13 amino acids. CDR1 and CDR2 (germline): SQVTM, ANQGSEA. The CDR3 region is CSVGTPSYNGQFF. The CDR3 DNA is TGCAGCGTAGGGACTCCCTCCTACAATGGGCAGTTCTTC.

In DNA form, the CDR3 reads TGTGCCAGCTCACCACCAAGTCAGCCCCAGCATTTT. Residues: CASSPPSQPQHF. The V and J genes are TRBV18 and TRBJ1-5; D ambiguous. This CDR3 is built from 12 residues. V lost 0 bases to trimming and J lost 6 bases, with 3 bases between them. The germline V gene encodes CDR1 KGHSH and CDR2 LQKENI.

This clone appeared a single time. The chain combines TRBV27 with TRBJ2-2; D remains ambiguous. This CDR3 has 15 residues. Germline lookup yields CDR1 MNHEY and CDR2 SMNVEV (reference sequence). With 2 bases removed from V and 1 base from J, the gap between germline ends came to 8 bases. The CDR3 region has the DNA TGTGCCAGCAGTTTACGACTGGAGAACACCGGGGAGCTGTTTTTT. This codes for CASSLRLENTGELFF.

The gene calls are TRBV2 and TRBJ2-4; D is possibly TRBD1 or TRBD2 (5 bases each). This CDR3 is built from 15 residues. Germline lookup yields CDR1 SNHLY and CDR2 FYNNEI. V was pared by 8 bases and J by 0 bases, with 14 bases between. Here the CDR3 DNA reads TGTGCCAGCGGGGACGAAACATTAGCCAAAAACATTCAGTACTTC. This gives the protein CASGDETLAKNIQYF.

V usage is TRBV6-6 and J usage is TRBJ2-5; 9 positions agree with TRBD1. The CDR3 sequence is 14 residues long. With V trimmed by 7 bases and J by 5 bases, 8 bases remained unmatched. Germline CDR1 reads MNHNY; CDR2 reads SVGAGI (reference sequence). In nucleotides, the CDR3 is TGTGCCAGCAAACATAGGACAGGGGACGAGACCCAGTACTTC. Protein product: CASKHRTGDETQYF.

The V gene is TRBV19, the J gene TRBJ2-1; D tentatively reads TRBD1 or TRBD2 (6 bases each). The ends were cut back, 7 bases at V and 7 bases at J, with 8 bases in the middle. The CDR3 runs 11 residues. Germline loops: CDR1 LNHDA, CDR2 SQIVND (reference sequence). The CDR3 DNA reads TGTGCCAGTAAAGGGGGGAATGAGCAGTTCTTC. Translating it yields CASKGGNEQFF.

This chain uses TRBV5-6 with TRBJ2-5; D possibly corresponds to TRBD1 (7 bases). The V end lost 2 bases, the J end lost 2 bases, and 19 bases lay between the germline ends. The length of the CDR3 is 17 residues. Germline values: CDR1 SGHDT, CDR2 YYEEEE. The CDR3 DNA follows: TGTGCCAGCAGCTTCCCACTCCTGACAGGGACTCAAGAGACCCAGTACTTC. Its protein product is CASSFPLLTGTQETQYF.

This clone was counted a single time. CDR3 DNA sequence: TGTGCCAGCAGCTTAGTCGGGCCCCGGGTCGACGAGCAGTACTTC. It translates to CASSLVGPRVDEQYF. This chain uses TRBV7-9 with TRBJ2-7, with D hard to call. This CDR3 spans 15 amino acids. Germline loops: CDR1 SEHNR, CDR2 FQNEAQ (reference sequence). With 1 base removed from V and 5 bases from J, the gap between germline ends came to 15 bases.

This sequence joins TRBV7-8 and TRBJ2-5; TRBD1 matches at 7 bases. The CDR3 has 13 residues. The V segment lost 4 bases and the J segment 5 bases; nucleotides outside the gene matches: 4. CDR1 and CDR2 (germline): SGHVS, FQNEAQ. As DNA, the CDR3 is TGTGCCAGCAGCTCTAGGGGGCGGGAGACCCAGTACTTC. Protein product: CASSSRGRETQYF.

The chain employs TRBV2 and TRBJ2-1; 14 nucleotides match TRBD2. The CDR3 totals 19 residues. The germline V gene has CDR1 SNHLY and CDR2 FYNNEI. V lost 6 bases and J lost 5; bases outside the gene matches: 15. CDR3 sequence reads: CASSPLRTTSGRAHNEQFF. CDR3 sequence (DNA): TGTGCCAGCAGCCCTCTCCGGACGACTAGCGGGAGGGCCCACAATGAGCAGTTCTTC.

This sequence joins TRBV21-1 and TRBJ2-1; the DNA was not used to check the table's D call, TRBD2. TRBV21-1 is described as a pseudogene. The CDR3 loop spans 17 amino acids. The CDR3 DNA reads as TGTGCCAGCAGCATCGAGACTAGCGGGCCCCGGGTCAATGAGCAGTTCTTC. It yields the protein CASSIETSGPRVNEQFF.